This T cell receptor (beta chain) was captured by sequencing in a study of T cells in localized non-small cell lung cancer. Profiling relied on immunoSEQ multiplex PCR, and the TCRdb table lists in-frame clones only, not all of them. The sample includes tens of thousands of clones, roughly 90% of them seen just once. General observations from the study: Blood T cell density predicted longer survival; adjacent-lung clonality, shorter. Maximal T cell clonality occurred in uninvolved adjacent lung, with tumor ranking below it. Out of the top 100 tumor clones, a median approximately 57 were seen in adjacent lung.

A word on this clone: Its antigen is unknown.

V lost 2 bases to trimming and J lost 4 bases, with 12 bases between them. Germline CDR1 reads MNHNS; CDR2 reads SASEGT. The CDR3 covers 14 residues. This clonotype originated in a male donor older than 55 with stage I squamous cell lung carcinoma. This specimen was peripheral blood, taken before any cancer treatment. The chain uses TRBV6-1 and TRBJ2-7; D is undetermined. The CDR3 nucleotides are TGTGCCAGCAGTGAAATACGGATTACATACGAGCAGTACTTC. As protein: CASSEIRITYEQYF.